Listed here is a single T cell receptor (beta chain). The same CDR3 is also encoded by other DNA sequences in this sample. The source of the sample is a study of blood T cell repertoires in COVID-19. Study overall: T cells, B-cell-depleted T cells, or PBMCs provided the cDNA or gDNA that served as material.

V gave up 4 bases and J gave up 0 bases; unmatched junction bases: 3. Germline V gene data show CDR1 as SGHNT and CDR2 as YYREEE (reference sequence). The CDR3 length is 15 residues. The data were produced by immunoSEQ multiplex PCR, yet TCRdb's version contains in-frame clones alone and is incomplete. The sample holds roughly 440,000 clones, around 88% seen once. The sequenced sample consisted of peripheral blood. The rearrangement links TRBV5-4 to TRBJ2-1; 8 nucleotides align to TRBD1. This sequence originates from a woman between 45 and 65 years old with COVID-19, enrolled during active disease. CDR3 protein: CASSLGQGSYNEQFF. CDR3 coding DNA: TGTGCCAGCAGCCTCGGACAGGGCTCCTACAATGAGCAGTTCTTC.